A selection of T cell receptor beta chains follows, all from one sample in a study of cytomegalovirus exposure and HLA in healthy donors. Using immunoSEQ multiplex PCR, the repertoire was profiled, and TCRdb retains in-frame clones only, with some absent. The table records over 200,000 clones, about 75% of them present only once. The sample taken for sequencing was PBMCs. The source is a woman younger than 45 in good health and CMV-seronegative. CDR3s include the opening cysteine and the closing phenylalanine or tryptophan. D genes are given only for firm matches. Clone size is given for some rows only: seen once, a few or many times, or a class if the clone is expanded.

cdr3_aa: CASNQGTKISGNTIYF; cdr3_nt: TGTGCCAGTAACCAGGGTACCAAAATCTCTGGAAACACCATATATTTT; d_call: -; v_call: TRBV19; j_call: TRBJ1-3; clone_size: -
cdr3_aa: CDSSQQGATLLSGANVLTF; cdr3_nt: TGTGACAGCAGCCAACAGGGGGCGACGCTCTTATCTGGGGCCAACGTCCTGACTTTC; d_call: TRBD1; v_call: TRBV7-2; j_call: TRBJ2-6; clone_size: -
cdr3_aa: CASSQDGAGRNYGYTF; cdr3_nt: TGTGCCAGCAGCCAAGATGGGGCAGGGCGCAACTATGGCTACACCTTC; d_call: -; v_call: TRBV4-2; j_call: TRBJ1-2; clone_size: -
cdr3_aa: CASSGQGPGEAQYF; cdr3_nt: TGTGCCAGCAGCGGACAGGGCCCGGGAGAGGCCCAGTACTTC; d_call: TRBD1; v_call: TRBV7-3; j_call: TRBJ2-5; clone_size: once
cdr3_aa: CAKVPQGLSTEAFF; cdr3_nt: TGTGCCAAGGTCCCCCAGGGTTTGAGCACTGAAGCTTTCTTT; d_call: -; v_call: TRBV2; j_call: TRBJ1-1; clone_size: -
cdr3_aa: CASSFTGDGTDTQYF; cdr3_nt: TGTGCCAGCAGCTTCACGGGGGACGGCACAGATACGCAGTATTTT; d_call: -; v_call: TRBV7-3; j_call: TRBJ2-3; clone_size: -
cdr3_aa: CASSYGQGADGYTF; cdr3_nt: TGTGCCAGCAGTTACGGGCAGGGGGCTGATGGCTACACCTTC; d_call: TRBD1; v_call: TRBV6-6; j_call: TRBJ1-2; clone_size: -
cdr3_aa: CASSVLAGGSYNEQFF; cdr3_nt: TGTGCCAGCTCGGTTCTAGCGGGAGGCTCCTACAATGAGCAGTTCTTC; d_call: TRBD2; v_call: TRBV18; j_call: TRBJ2-1; clone_size: -
cdr3_aa: CASSPNREGWANYGYTF; cdr3_nt: TGTGCCAGCAGCCCCAACCGGGAGGGATGGGCTAACTATGGCTACACCTTC; d_call: -; v_call: TRBV14; j_call: TRBJ1-2; clone_size: -
cdr3_aa: CSARLDSSGNTIYF; cdr3_nt: TGCAGCGCCCGTCTAGATAGTTCTGGAAACACCATATATTTT; d_call: -; v_call: TRBV29-1; j_call: TRBJ1-3; clone_size: -
cdr3_aa: CASSLSNPGQETQYF; cdr3_nt: TGCGCCAGCAGCTTGTCCAATCCGGGGCAAGAGACCCAGTACTTC; d_call: -; v_call: TRBV5-1; j_call: TRBJ2-5; clone_size: few
cdr3_aa: CASSLGLDKGEQFF; cdr3_nt: TGCGCCAGCAGCTTGGGACTAGATAAAGGTGAGCAGTTCTTC; d_call: -; v_call: TRBV5-1; j_call: TRBJ2-1; clone_size: few
cdr3_aa: CASSGALAGAVETQYF; cdr3_nt: TGTGCCAGCAGCGGCGCGCTAGCGGGAGCGGTAGAGACCCAGTACTTC; d_call: TRBD2; v_call: TRBV7-2; j_call: TRBJ2-5; clone_size: -
cdr3_aa: CATSRGWGQDLYGYTF; cdr3_nt: TGTGCCACCAGCAGAGGGTGGGGACAGGATCTCTATGGCTACACCTTC; d_call: TRBD1; v_call: TRBV15; j_call: TRBJ1-2; clone_size: once
cdr3_aa: CASSLSPGSGYGYTF; cdr3_nt: TGCGCCAGCAGCTTGAGCCCCGGGAGCGGCTATGGCTACACCTTC; d_call: -; v_call: TRBV5-1; j_call: TRBJ1-2; clone_size: -
cdr3_aa: CASSYSEQGNTGELFF; cdr3_nt: TGTGCCAGCAGTTACTCTGAACAGGGGAACACCGGGGAGCTGTTTTTT; d_call: -; v_call: TRBV6-4; j_call: TRBJ2-2; clone_size: -
cdr3_aa: CASSQDRLSEKLFF; cdr3_nt: TGCGCCAGCAGTCAAGACAGGCTGTCGGAAAAACTGTTTTTT; d_call: -; v_call: TRBV5-1; j_call: TRBJ1-4; clone_size: -
cdr3_aa: CASSLGTGVSTEAFF; cdr3_nt: TGTGCCAGCAGTTTGGGGACAGGGGTGAGCACTGAAGCTTTCTTT; d_call: TRBD1; v_call: TRBV27; j_call: TRBJ1-1; clone_size: -
cdr3_aa: CALRVGAYGYTF; cdr3_nt: TGTGCCCTCAGGGTTGGGGCGTATGGCTACACCTTC; d_call: -; v_call: TRBV2; j_call: TRBJ1-2; clone_size: -
cdr3_aa: CASSLEGGRRAFF; cdr3_nt: TGTGCCAGCAGCTTAGAGGGGGGGCGCAGGGCTTTCTTT; d_call: -; v_call: TRBV7-2; j_call: TRBJ1-1; clone_size: few
cdr3_aa: CASSLGGRGPSYNEQFF; cdr3_nt: TGTGCCAGCAGCTTAGGGGGCAGGGGCCCCTCCTACAATGAGCAGTTCTTC; d_call: -; v_call: TRBV7-9; j_call: TRBJ2-1; clone_size: -
cdr3_aa: CASSPKGTANYGYTF; cdr3_nt: TGTGCCAGCTCACCAAAAGGGACAGCTAACTATGGCTACACCTTC; d_call: TRBD1; v_call: TRBV18; j_call: TRBJ1-2; clone_size: -
cdr3_aa: CASSLAGQGGYTF; cdr3_nt: TGTGCCAGCAGCTTAGCGGGTCAGGGGGGCTACACCTTC; d_call: -; v_call: TRBV7-9; j_call: TRBJ1-2; clone_size: few
cdr3_aa: CASGEEGRNEKLFF; cdr3_nt: TGCGCCAGCGGGGAGGAGGGCCGCAATGAAAAACTGTTTTTT; d_call: -; v_call: TRBV5-1; j_call: TRBJ1-4; clone_size: -
cdr3_aa: CASSEGDRAYEQYF; cdr3_nt: TGTGCCAGCAGTGAAGGGGACAGGGCCTACGAGCAGTACTTC; d_call: TRBD1; v_call: TRBV2; j_call: TRBJ2-7; clone_size: -
cdr3_aa: CASSFGLAGGPYNEQFF; cdr3_nt: TGTGCCAGCAGCTTTGGACTAGCGGGGGGTCCCTACAATGAGCAGTTCTTC; d_call: TRBD2; v_call: TRBV5-6; j_call: TRBJ2-1; clone_size: -
cdr3_aa: CACGHLKGTGELFF; cdr3_nt: TGTGCCTGCGGACACCTAAAAGGAACCGGGGAGCTGTTTTTT; d_call: -; v_call: TRBV30; j_call: TRBJ2-2; clone_size: few
cdr3_aa: CSVFHREAFF; cdr3_nt: TGCAGCGTTTTCCACAGGGAAGCTTTCTTT; d_call: -; v_call: TRBV29-1; j_call: TRBJ1-1; clone_size: -
cdr3_aa: CASSVASGGNNEQFF; cdr3_nt: TGTGCCAGCAGCGTAGCTAGCGGGGGGAACAATGAGCAGTTCTTC; d_call: TRBD2; v_call: TRBV9; j_call: TRBJ2-1; clone_size: -
cdr3_aa: CAWSRLPETQYF; cdr3_nt: TGTGCCTGGAGCCGACTTCCCGAGACCCAGTACTTC; d_call: -; v_call: TRBV30; j_call: TRBJ2-5; clone_size: -